This record covers a single T cell receptor beta chain. CDR1 MNHNS and CDR2 SASEGT come from the germline V gene. This CDR3 is built from 16 residues. Trimming took off 4 bases at V and 0 bases at J, with 13 bases between the two ends. The data were taken from a study of T cell responses to AZD1222 COVID-19 vaccine. TCRdb's copy holds only in-frame clones and misses some; the assay was immunoSEQ multiplex PCR. The sample includes approximately 79,000 clones, 80% to 90% of them seen just once. The gene calls are TRBV6-1 and TRBJ2-4, with D uncertain. The receptor was isolated from an adult in good health. The specimen was peripheral blood, collected on day 0 of AZD1222 vaccination. The CDR3 DNA sequence: TGTGCCAGCAGTGCGTCCCATTACGGAGCCAAAAACATTCAGTACTTC. Protein product: CASSASHYGAKNIQYF.